The sequence of this TCR beta chain was determined in a study of T-cell memory formation after mild COVID-19. The authors produced TCR alpha and TCR beta cDNA libraries with sample barcodes and UMIs by 5'RACE using constant-segment primers. In TCRdb, the 5' RACE reads were re-called with MiXCR into one record per CDR3 protein. This sample has about 110,000 distinct CDR3 sequences, with 15% to 20% found just once. The germline V gene has CDR1 SGDLS and CDR2 YYNGEE. The CDR3 runs 13 residues. V shed 3 bases and J shed 3 bases, with 9 bases lying between them. J is TRBJ1-2 and V is TRBV9; TRBD1 might be the D (6 bases). The origin of this receptor is an adult woman who had mild COVID-19 (a few samples of this study predate the infection). Cell type and time point are not known. Sequenced: PBMCs or a T cell subset sorted from them (not recorded which). The CDR3 coding sequence is TGTGCCAGCAGCGCTCCAGGGGACTATGGCTACACCTTC. Residues: CASSAPGDYGYTF.